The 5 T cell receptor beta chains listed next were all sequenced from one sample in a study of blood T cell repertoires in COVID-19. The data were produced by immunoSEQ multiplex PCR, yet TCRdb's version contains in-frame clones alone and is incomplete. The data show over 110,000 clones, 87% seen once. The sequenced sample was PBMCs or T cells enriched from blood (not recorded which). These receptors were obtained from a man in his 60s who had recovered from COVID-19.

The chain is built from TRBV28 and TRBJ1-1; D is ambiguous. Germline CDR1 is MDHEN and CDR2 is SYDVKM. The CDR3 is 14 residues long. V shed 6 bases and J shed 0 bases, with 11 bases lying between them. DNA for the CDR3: TGTGCCAGCAGCTCGCGCGGTGTGAACACTGAAGCTTTCTTT. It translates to CASSSRGVNTEAFF.

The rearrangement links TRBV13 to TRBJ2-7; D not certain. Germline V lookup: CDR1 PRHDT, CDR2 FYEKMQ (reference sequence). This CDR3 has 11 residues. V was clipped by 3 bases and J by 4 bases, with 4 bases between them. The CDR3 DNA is TGTGCCAGCAGCTTCCATTACGAGCAGTACTTC. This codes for CASSFHYEQYF.

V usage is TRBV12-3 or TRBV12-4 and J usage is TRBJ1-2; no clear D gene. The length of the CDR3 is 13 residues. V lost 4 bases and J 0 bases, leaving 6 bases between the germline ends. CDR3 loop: CASSSTTNYGYTF. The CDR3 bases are TGTGCCAGCAGTTCTACGACTAACTATGGCTACACCTTC.

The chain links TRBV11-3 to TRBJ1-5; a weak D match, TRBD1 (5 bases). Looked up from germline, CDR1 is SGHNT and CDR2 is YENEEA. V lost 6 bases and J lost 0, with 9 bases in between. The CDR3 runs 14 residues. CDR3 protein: CASSTGLSNQPQHF. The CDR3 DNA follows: TGTGCCAGCAGTACAGGTCTTAGCAATCAGCCCCAGCATTTT.

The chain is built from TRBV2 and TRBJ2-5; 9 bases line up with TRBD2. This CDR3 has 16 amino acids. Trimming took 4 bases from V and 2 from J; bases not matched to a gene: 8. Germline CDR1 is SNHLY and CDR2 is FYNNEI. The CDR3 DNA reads TGTGCCAGCAGTGGGACGGCTAGCGGGGATCAAGAGACCCAGTACTTC. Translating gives CASSGTASGDQETQYF.